The clone carrying this T cell receptor (beta chain) was recorded a few times. What it recognizes is unknown. The sample comes from a study of identical twins. Findings and limits, study-wide: Analyses of zero insertions could be partly confounded by invariant MAIT and iNKT cells.

All donors comprised healthy Caucasians. TCRdb passed the 5' RACE reads through MiXCR, listing each CDR3 protein once. The sample lists 500,000 to 550,000 distinct CDR3 sequences; 20% to 25% were seen once. The same sample was also used in a study of yellow fever vaccine responses in identical twins.

The sequenced sample consisted of CD4+ T cells sorted from blood. This receptor was taken from a woman in her late teens or twenties in good health.

In DNA form, the CDR3 reads TGTGCCACCAGCAGAGATGCCATGGGACAGTGGGGCACAGATACGCAGTATTTT. Translation gives CATSRDAMGQWGTDTQYF. The V and J genes are TRBV15 and TRBJ2-3, with 7 bases aligning to TRBD1. This CDR3 is 18 amino acids long. V shed 0 bases and J 1 base; nucleotides not matched to a gene: 10. CDR1 LNHNV and CDR2 YYDKDF come from the germline V gene (reference sequence). The variable domain in full, completed from reference TRBV15 and TRBJ2-3, reads DAMVIQNPRYQVTQFGKPVTLSCSQTLNHNVMYWYQQKSSQAPKLLFHYYDKDFNNEADTPDNFQSRRPNTSFCFLDIRSPGLGDTAMYLCATSRDAMGQWGTDTQYFGPGTRLTVL.